One sample yielded the 22 T cell receptor beta chains listed below, sequenced in a study of blood T cell repertoires in COVID-19. TCRdb's copy holds only in-frame clones and misses some; the assay was immunoSEQ multiplex PCR. The sample records 200,000 to 300,000 clones, 83% being singletons. The specimen sequenced was peripheral blood. Every receptor here comes from a human donor in a cohort sampled during active COVID-19.

This clone was detected many times. V gene TRBV5-1 combines with J gene TRBJ2-5, with D tentatively TRBD2 (7 bases). This CDR3 is built from 14 residues. Germline lookup yields CDR1 SGHRS and CDR2 YFSETQ. Deletions cut 6 bases from V and 5 bases from J, with 17 bases between. CDR3 coding DNA: TGCGCCAGCAAAGGGGGGAGGGCCTGGGAGACCCAGTACTTC. This codes for CASKGGRAWETQYF. The full variable domain, completed using reference TRBV5-1 and TRBJ2-5, is KAGVTQTPRYLIKTRGQQVTLSCSPISGHRSVSWYQQTPGQGLQFLFEYFSETQRNKGNFPGRFSGRQFSNSRSEMNVSTLELGDSALYLCASKGGRAWETQYFGPGTRLLVL.

The chain is built from TRBV12-5 and TRBJ2-1; the D gene is possibly TRBD2 (7 bases). The CDR3 extends over 17 amino acids. Trimming stripped 0 bases from V and 1 base from J, with 13 bases between. The germline CDR1 and CDR2 sequences are LGHNT and FRNRAP. The CDR3 is CASGLVGGARSYNEQFF. For the CDR3, the DNA is TGTGCTAGTGGTTTGGTAGGGGGGGCGCGGTCCTACAATGAGCAGTTCTTC.

V and J are TRBV9 and TRBJ2-2; 12 positions agree with TRBD2. Per germline, CDR1 SGDLS and CDR2 YYNGEE. CDR3 length equals 18 residues. The J segment lost 4 bases and the V segment lost 4 bases, leaving 11 bases of the junction unmatched. Here the CDR3 reads CASSSRTSGVTGTGELFF. CDR3 DNA: TGTGCCAGCAGCTCGCGGACTAGCGGGGTTACTGGCACCGGGGAGCTGTTTTTT.

V gene TRBV10-3 combines with J gene TRBJ1-2, with no clear D. This CDR3 has 14 residues. V dropped 0 bases and J dropped 8 bases, with 13 bases sitting between them. Germline CDR1 and CDR2: ENHRY and SYGVKD. CDR3 bases: TGTGCCATCAGTGAGTCTACCGGGGTTGGCGGCTACACCTTC. As protein: CAISESTGVGGYTF.

This clone came up a few times. The chain combines TRBV19 with TRBJ1-4, with D possibly being TRBD1 (6 bases). Germline CDR1 LNHDA, CDR2 SQIVND (reference sequence). Trimming took 6 bases from V and 1 from J, leaving 12 bases between them. The CDR3 totals 15 residues. CDR3 sequence (DNA): TGTGCCAGTAGCCAATTGGACAGAACTAATGAAAAACTGTTTTTT. Translated, it gives CASSQLDRTNEKLFF.

This clone was found once. The chain has TRBV29-1 and TRBJ1-2, with D maybe TRBD1 (5 bases). With 1 base removed from V and 2 bases from J, the gap between germline ends came to 5 bases. CDR1 and CDR2 from the germline V gene are SQVTM and ANQGSEA. CDR3 length: 12 residues. The CDR3 sequence: CSVEGQNYGYTF. CDR3 DNA sequence: TGCAGCGTTGAAGGACAGAACTATGGCTACACCTTC.

The chain uses TRBV7-6 and TRBJ1-5; tentative D call: TRBD1 (6 bases). This CDR3 is 14 amino acids long. Germline assignment: CDR1 SGHVS and CDR2 FNYEAQ. Deletions cut 4 bases from V and 4 bases from J, with 11 bases between. CDR3 sequence reads: CASSSGTNNQPQHF. CDR3 coding DNA: TGTGCCAGCAGCTCCGGGACAAATAATCAGCCCCAGCATTTT.

V and J are TRBV19 and TRBJ2-3, with a tentative D call TRBD1 (5 bases). CDR3 length: 17 residues. Trimming took off 1 base at V and 0 bases at J, with 14 bases between the two ends. Per germline, CDR1 LNHDA and CDR2 SQIVND (reference sequence). DNA of the CDR3: TGTGCCAGTAGTATAGGGGCTGGGGCAGGTAGCACAGATACGCAGTATTTT. Translated: CASSIGAGAGSTDTQYF.

The chain links TRBV6-5 to TRBJ2-1; 8 bases map to TRBD2. The CDR3 is 15 amino acids. V shed 0 bases, J shed 8 bases, and the junction held 6 bases outside the gene matches. Germline V gives CDR1 MNHEY, CDR2 SVGAGI. The CDR3 region is CASSYSGGAGYEQFF. CDR3 DNA sequence: TGTGCCAGCAGTTACTCCGGGGGGGCTGGGTATGAGCAGTTCTTC.

V and J are TRBV7-9 and TRBJ2-1, with 11 bases fitting TRBD2. The length of the CDR3 is 19 residues. The J segment lost 0 bases and the V segment lost 2 bases, leaving 9 bases of the junction unmatched. Germline V gene data show CDR1 as SEHNR and CDR2 as FQNEAQ (reference sequence). DNA for the CDR3: TGTGCCAGCAGCTTAAATAGACTAGCGGGAATACGCTCCTACAATGAGCAGTTCTTC. It specifies CASSLNRLAGIRSYNEQFF.

The chain links TRBV9 to TRBJ2-6, with D perhaps matching TRBD2 (5 bases). CDR1 and CDR2 from the germline V gene are SGDLS and YYNGEE. V was pared by 1 base and J by 2 bases, with 22 bases between. This CDR3 has 20 amino acids. The DNA for the CDR3 is TGTGCCAGCAGCGTAACTGCCGCCGGGATAACATCCACTGGGGCCAACGTCCTGACTTTC. Its protein product is CASSVTAAGITSTGANVLTF.

The rearrangement joins TRBV30 to TRBJ1-1, with D possibly matching TRBD1 (5 bases). CDR3 size: 13 residues. Germline V gene sequence: CDR1 GTSNPN, CDR2 SVGIG (reference sequence). Trimming cost V 2 bases and J 1 base, with 8 bases left between them. DNA for the CDR3: TGTGCCTGGAGTAGTGACAGGAACACTGAAGCTTTCTTT. Its protein product is CAWSSDRNTEAFF.

The gene calls are TRBV3-1 (or the pseudogene TRBV3-2) and TRBJ1-2, with TRBD1 matching 9 bases. The CDR3 covers 14 residues. Per the germline V gene, CDR1 is LGHDT and CDR2 is YNNKEL (reference sequence). Trimming at V came to 3 bases and at J to 7 bases, leaving 6 bases not matched to a gene. The CDR3 region is CASSHGDRDSGYTF. The DNA of the CDR3 is TGTGCCAGCAGCCATGGGGACAGGGATTCTGGCTACACCTTC.

The chain links TRBV2 to TRBJ2-3, with TRBD1 matching 9 bases. The CDR3 is 15 amino acids. Germline-derived CDR1 and CDR2 are SNHLY and FYNNEI. V was clipped by 3 bases and J by 3 bases; unmatched bases: 4. For the CDR3, the DNA is TGTGCCAGCAGTGATGACAGGGGGGGAACAGATACGCAGTATTTT. This encodes CASSDDRGGTDTQYF.

The J gene is TRBJ2-7, the V gene TRBV12-5, with a weak D call TRBD2 (5 bases). Trimming took 3 bases from V and 7 from J, leaving 16 bases between them. This CDR3 comprises 14 residues. The V gene's germline CDR1 is LGHNT and CDR2 FRNRAP. The CDR3 region is CASGFSTSWREQYF. DNA for the CDR3: TGTGCTAGTGGTTTCTCGACGTCGTGGAGGGAGCAGTACTTC. Based on the CDR3 plus reference TRBV12-5 and TRBJ2-7, the full variable domain is DARVTQTPRHKVTEMGQEVTMRCQPILGHNTVFWYRQTMMQGLELLAYFRNRAPLDDSGMPKDRFSAEMPDATLATLKIQPSEPRDSAVYFCASGFSTSWREQYFGPGTRLTVT.

The rearrangement joins TRBV6-5 to TRBJ1-2; 7 bases are a match to TRBD1. Per the germline V gene, CDR1 is MNHEY and CDR2 is SVGAGI. This CDR3 region has 14 residues. V was pared by 4 bases and J by 5 bases, with 7 bases of the junction left unmatched. The CDR3 bases are TGTGCCAGCAGTTCCGGGCCAGGGGGTTATGGCTACACCTTC. This gives the protein CASSSGPGGYGYTF.

The CDR3 DNA reads as TGCAGCGTTGAATCGTCCCTCAGGGAGAACACTGAAGCTTTCTTT. It encodes CSVESSLRENTEAFF. The chain employs TRBV29-1 and TRBJ1-1; possibly TRBD1 for D (5 bases). The CDR3 loop spans 15 amino acids. CDR1 is SQVTM, CDR2 ANQGSEA, per germline. The germline V and J ends were trimmed by 2 bases and 1 base, with 14 bases remaining between them. Using reference TRBV29-1 and TRBJ1-1 for the parts outside the CDR3, the full variable domain is SAVISQKPSRDICQRGTSLTIQCQVDSQVTMMFWYRQQPGQSLTLIATANQGSEATYESGFVIDKFPISRPNLTFSTLTVSNMSPEDSSIYLCSVESSLRENTEAFFGQGTRLTVV.

The chain combines TRBV11-2 with TRBJ2-3, with 13 bases that match TRBD2. V trimming: 5 bases; J trimming: 7 bases; junction bases outside the gene matches: 9. Germline V gene lookup returns CDR1 SGHAT and CDR2 FQNNGV. This CDR3 comprises 16 residues. CDR3 bases: TGTGCCAGCAGCACCGGACTAGCGGGAGTAATGAATACGCAGTATTTT. The encoded protein is CASSTGLAGVMNTQYF.

This clone was recorded a few times. The gene calls are TRBV7-9 and TRBJ1-2, with 9 bases identical to TRBD1. CDR1 and CDR2 from the germline V gene are SEHNR and FQNEAQ (reference sequence). Trimming cost V 5 bases and J 3 bases; bases outside gene matches: 7. CDR3 size: 15 residues. The CDR3 DNA sequence: TGTGCCAGCAGCGTGGGGACAGGGAGGGACTATGGCTACACCTTC. This codes for CASSVGTGRDYGYTF.

V and J are TRBV6-1 and TRBJ1-2; D is undetermined. The germline gives CDR1 MNHNS, CDR2 SASEGT. The CDR3 runs 15 residues. V was clipped by 1 base and J by 1 base, with 10 bases between them. The CDR3 DNA follows: TGTGCCAGCAGTGAAGGGTCCCGGTTTAACTATGGCTACACCTTC. Translating it yields CASSEGSRFNYGYTF.

This rearrangement joins TRBV18 to TRBJ2-1, with 10 bases matching TRBD2. Looked up from germline, CDR1 is KGHSH and CDR2 is LQKENI. The CDR3 consists of 16 residues. The J segment lost 5 bases and the V segment lost 1 base, leaving 5 bases of the junction unmatched. CDR3 bases: TGTGCCAGCTCACCACAAACTAGCGGGATTGACAATGAGCAGTTCTTC. This codes for CASSPQTSGIDNEQFF.

This clone has only a few counts. The CDR3 is CASSLAGGTYEQYF. CDR3 DNA: TGTGCCAGCAGCTTAGCGGGGGGCACCTACGAGCAGTACTTC. The rearrangement uses TRBV13 and TRBJ2-7, with TRBD2 as a possible D gene (7 bases). The germline V gene encodes CDR1 PRHDT and CDR2 FYEKMQ (reference sequence). Trimming pared 1 base from V and 2 bases from J, leaving 9 bases between. This CDR3 is built from 14 residues.